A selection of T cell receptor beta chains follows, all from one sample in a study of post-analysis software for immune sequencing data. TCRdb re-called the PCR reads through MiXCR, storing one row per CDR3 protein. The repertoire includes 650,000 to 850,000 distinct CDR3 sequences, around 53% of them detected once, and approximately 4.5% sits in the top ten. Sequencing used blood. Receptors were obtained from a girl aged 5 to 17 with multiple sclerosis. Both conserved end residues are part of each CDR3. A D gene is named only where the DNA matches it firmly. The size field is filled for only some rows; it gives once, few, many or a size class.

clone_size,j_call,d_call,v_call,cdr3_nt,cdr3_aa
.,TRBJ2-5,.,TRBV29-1,TGCAGCGTTGTCGGGTTGGGAGAGACCCAGTACTTC,CSVVGLGETQYF
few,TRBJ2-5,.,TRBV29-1,TGCAGCGTTGCGGGCCCGGGGGAGACCCAGTACTTC,CSVAGPGETQYF
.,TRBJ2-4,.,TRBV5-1,TGCGCCAGCAGCTTGGCCGGGGACAACAAAAACATTCAGTACTTC,CASSLAGDNKNIQYF
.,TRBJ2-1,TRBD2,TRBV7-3,TGTGCCAGCAGCCCCCAACTAGCGGGAGTTGGTGAGCAGTTCTTC,CASSPQLAGVGEQFF
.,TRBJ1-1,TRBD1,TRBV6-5,TGTGCCAGTTCAGGGGGACGGATAACTGAAGCTTTCTTT,CASSGGRITEAFF
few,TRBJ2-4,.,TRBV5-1,TGCGCCAGCAGCTTGGCGGACCTAAAAAACATTCAGTACTTC,CASSLADLKNIQYF
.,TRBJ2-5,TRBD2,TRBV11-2,TGTGCCAGCAGCTTTCGGTCACTAGCGGGAACCCATGAGACCCAGTACTTC,CASSFRSLAGTHETQYF
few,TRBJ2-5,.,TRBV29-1,TGCAGCGTTGTATCACCCAGCCAAGAGACCCAGTACTTC,CSVVSPSQETQYF
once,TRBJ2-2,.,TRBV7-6,TGTGCCAGCAGCTTGGGCGCGGGCCTCGCCGGGGAGCTGTTTTTT,CASSLGAGLAGELFF
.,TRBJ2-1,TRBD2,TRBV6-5,TGTGCCAGCAGGACGACCGGGACTAGCAGGAGCGATGAGCAGTTCTTC,CASRTTGTSRSDEQFF
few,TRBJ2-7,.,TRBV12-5,TGTGCTAGTGGTCTTCTACACGCGATATCCTACGAGCAGTACTTC,CASGLLHAISYEQYF
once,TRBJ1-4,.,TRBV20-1,TGCAGTCAAGCAACAACTAATGAAAAACTGTTTTTT,CSQATTNEKLFF
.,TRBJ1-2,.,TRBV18,TGTGCCAGCTCACCACCGGGGCAGCACAAGGCGTGGCGGGTCGGCTACACCTTC,CASSPPGQHKAWRVGYTF
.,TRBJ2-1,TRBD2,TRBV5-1,TGCGCCAGCAGCTTTACGGGGGGGCACAATGAGCAGTTCTTC,CASSFTGGHNEQFF
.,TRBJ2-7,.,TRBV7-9,TGTGCCAGCAGCCCAAGACAGCATACAGGCTACGAGCAGTACTTC,CASSPRQHTGYEQYF
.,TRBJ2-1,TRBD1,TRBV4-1,TGCGCCAGCAGCCAAGGAAGGCGGGGACAGGGGGCGCCTCGAAATGAGCAGTTCTTC,CASSQGRRGQGAPRNEQFF
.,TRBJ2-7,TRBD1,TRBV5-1,TGCGCCAGCAGCTTAGTCAGGGGGCTTCGATACGAGCAGTACTTC,CASSLVRGLRYEQYF
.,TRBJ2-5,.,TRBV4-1,TGCGCCAGCAGCCAAGTAGGCGCTGTACAAGAGACCCAGTACTTC,CASSQVGAVQETQYF
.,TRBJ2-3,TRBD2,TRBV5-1,TGCGCCAGCAGCTCACTAGCGGGACTTAGCACAGATACGCAGTATTTT,CASSSLAGLSTDTQYF
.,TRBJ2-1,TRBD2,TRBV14,TGTGCCAGCAGCCAAATCGACGGGACTAGCGGGAGTGAGCAGTTCTTC,CASSQIDGTSGSEQFF
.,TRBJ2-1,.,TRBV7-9,TGTGCCAGCAGCTTAGCGCTTTCCGGGACCTCCTACAATGAGCAGTTCTTC,CASSLALSGTSYNEQFF
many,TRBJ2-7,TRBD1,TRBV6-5,TGTGCCAGCAGTGGGCCCGGGACAGGGTCCTACGAGCAGTACTTC,CASSGPGTGSYEQYF
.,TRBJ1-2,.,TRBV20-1,TGCAGTGCTACCTACGGCCCGGGCTATGGCTACACCTTC,CSATYGPGYGYTF
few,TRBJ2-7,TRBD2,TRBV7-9,TGTGCCAGCAGCTTCTCAGCGGGGCCTAACGAGCAGTACTTC,CASSFSAGPNEQYF
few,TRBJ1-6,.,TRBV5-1,TGCGCCAGCAGCTTTCGGGCGGCTACCTATAATTCACCCCTCCACTTT,CASSFRAATYNSPLHF
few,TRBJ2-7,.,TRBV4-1,TGCGCCAGCAGCCAAGACCAGGATCGAGTCTACGAGCAGTACTTC,CASSQDQDRVYEQYF
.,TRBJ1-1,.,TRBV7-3,TGTGCCAGCAGCTCCGCTCTAGGGTACACTGAAGCTTTCTTT,CASSSALGYTEAFF
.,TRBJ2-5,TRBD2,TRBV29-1,TGCAGCGTTTGGGAGGGGACAGAGACCCAGTACTTC,CSVWEGTETQYF
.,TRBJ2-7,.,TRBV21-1,TGTGCCAGCAGCAACCCCCCAAGCGGGTTCCCGAGCTACGAGCAGTACTTC,CASSNPPSGFPSYEQYF
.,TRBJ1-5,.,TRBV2,TGTGCCAGCAGTGTCGTAGGGGGGAATCAGCCCCAGCATTTT,CASSVVGGNQPQHF
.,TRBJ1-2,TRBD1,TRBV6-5,TGTGCCAGCAGTTTCGGGACAGGGATTGGCTACACCTTC,CASSFGTGIGYTF
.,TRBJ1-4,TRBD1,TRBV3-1,TGTGCCAGCAGCCAAGGACAGGGCCGTAATGAAAAACTGTTTTTT,CASSQGQGRNEKLFF
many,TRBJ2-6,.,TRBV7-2,TGTGCCAGCAGACCCTCTGGGGCCAACGTCCTGACTTTC,CASRPSGANVLTF
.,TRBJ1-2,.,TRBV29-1,TGCAGCGTTGGAACGCGGCAGCTAAACTATGGCTACACCTTC,CSVGTRQLNYGYTF
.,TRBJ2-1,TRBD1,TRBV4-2,TGTGCCAGCAGCCAAGATCAGGTGGCAGGGGGTTCCAATGAGCAGTTCTTC,CASSQDQVAGGSNEQFF
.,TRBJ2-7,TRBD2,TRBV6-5,TGTGCCAGCAGTCCCGTACTAGCGGGAGTTCGCAACGAGCAGTACTTC,CASSPVLAGVRNEQYF
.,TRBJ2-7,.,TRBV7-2,TGTGCCAGCACCACTACCTACGAGCAGTACTTC,CASTTTYEQYF
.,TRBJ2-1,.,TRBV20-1,TGCAGTGCTAGTCTTCTGAGCCACGATGAGCAGTTCTTC,CSASLLSHDEQFF
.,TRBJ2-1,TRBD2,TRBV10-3,TGTGCCACTGCACTAGCGAGTACCTACAATGAGCAGTTCTTC,CATALASTYNEQFF
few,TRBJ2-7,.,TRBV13,TGTGCCAGCAGCCCTCCCGCAGGGGGGTACGAGCAGTACTTC,CASSPPAGGYEQYF
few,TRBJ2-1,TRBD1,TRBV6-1,TGTGCCAGCAGTGAAGATGTGACAGGGAGTAGTGAGCAGTTCTTC,CASSEDVTGSSEQFF
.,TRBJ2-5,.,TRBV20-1,TGCAGTGCTAATGTGGATGAGACCCAGTACTTC,CSANVDETQYF
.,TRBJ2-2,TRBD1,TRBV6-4,TGTGCCAGCAGTGACGGGCAGGGGGACACCGGGGAGCTGTTTTTT,CASSDGQGDTGELFF
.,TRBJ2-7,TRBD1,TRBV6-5,TGTGCCAGCAGTTACTCACGACAGGGTTGGAACGAGCAGTACTTC,CASSYSRQGWNEQYF
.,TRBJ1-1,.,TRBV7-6,TGTGCCAGCAGCTTACCCTCTGGACCGAACACTGAAGCTTTCTTT,CASSLPSGPNTEAFF
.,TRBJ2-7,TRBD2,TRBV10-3,TGTGCCACCGGGGGACTAGCGGGCCACGAGCAGTACTTC,CATGGLAGHEQYF
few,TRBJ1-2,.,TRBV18,TGTGCCAGCTCCTATGAGGACTATGGCTACACCTTC,CASSYEDYGYTF
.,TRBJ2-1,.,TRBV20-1,TGCAGTGCTAGAGATCAACGGGGGGCCTCAACTCAGTTCTTC,CSARDQRGASTQFF